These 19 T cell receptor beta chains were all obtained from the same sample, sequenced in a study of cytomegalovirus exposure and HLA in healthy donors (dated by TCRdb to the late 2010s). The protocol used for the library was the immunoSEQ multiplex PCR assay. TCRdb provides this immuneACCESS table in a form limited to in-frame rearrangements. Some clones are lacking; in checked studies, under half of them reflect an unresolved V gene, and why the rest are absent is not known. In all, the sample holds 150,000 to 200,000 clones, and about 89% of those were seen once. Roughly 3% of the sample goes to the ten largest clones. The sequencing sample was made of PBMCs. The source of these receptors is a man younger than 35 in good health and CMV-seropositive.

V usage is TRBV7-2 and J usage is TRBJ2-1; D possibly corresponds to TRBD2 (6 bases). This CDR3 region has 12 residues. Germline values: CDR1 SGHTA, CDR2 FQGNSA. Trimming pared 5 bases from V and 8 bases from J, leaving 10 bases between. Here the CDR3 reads CASSLREDEQFF. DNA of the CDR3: TGTGCCAGCAGCCTCAGGGAGGATGAGCAGTTCTTC.

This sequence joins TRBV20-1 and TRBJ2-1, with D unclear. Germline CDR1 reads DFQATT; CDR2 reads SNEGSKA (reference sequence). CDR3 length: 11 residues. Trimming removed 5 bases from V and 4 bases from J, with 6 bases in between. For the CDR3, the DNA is TGCAGTGCTGAGCTGTACAATGAGCAGTTCTTC. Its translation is CSAELYNEQFF.

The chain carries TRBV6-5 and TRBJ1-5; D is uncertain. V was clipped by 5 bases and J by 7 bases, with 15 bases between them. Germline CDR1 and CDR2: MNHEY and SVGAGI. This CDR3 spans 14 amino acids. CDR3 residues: CASSPLPEGQPQHF. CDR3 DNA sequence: TGTGCCAGCAGTCCCCTCCCTGAGGGCCAGCCCCAGCATTTT.

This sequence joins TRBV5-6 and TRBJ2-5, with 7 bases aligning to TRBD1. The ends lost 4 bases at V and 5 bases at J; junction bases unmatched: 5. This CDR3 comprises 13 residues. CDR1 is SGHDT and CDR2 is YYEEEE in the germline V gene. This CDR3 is CASSPPDRETQYF. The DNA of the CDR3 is TGTGCCAGCAGCCCCCCGGACAGGGAGACCCAGTACTTC.

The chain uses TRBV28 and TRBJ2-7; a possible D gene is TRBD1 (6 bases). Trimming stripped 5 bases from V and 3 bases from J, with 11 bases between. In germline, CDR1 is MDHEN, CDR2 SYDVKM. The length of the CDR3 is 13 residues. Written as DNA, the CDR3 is TGTGCCAGCAGTAAGGGGGACGGCTACGAGCAGTACTTC. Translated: CASSKGDGYEQYF.

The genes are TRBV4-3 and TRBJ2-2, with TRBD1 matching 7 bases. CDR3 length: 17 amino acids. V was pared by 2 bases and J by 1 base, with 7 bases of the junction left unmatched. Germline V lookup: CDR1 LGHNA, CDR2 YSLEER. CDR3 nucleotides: TGCGCCAGCAGCCAAAGGTGGGACAGCTTGAACACCGGGGAGCTGTTTTTT. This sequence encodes CASSQRWDSLNTGELFF.

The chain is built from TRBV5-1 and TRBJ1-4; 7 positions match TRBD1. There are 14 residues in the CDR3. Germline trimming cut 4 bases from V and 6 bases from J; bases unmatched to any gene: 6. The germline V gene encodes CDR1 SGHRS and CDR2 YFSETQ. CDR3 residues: CASSRQGGDEKLFF. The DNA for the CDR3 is TGCGCCAGCAGCCGGCAAGGGGGCGATGAAAAACTGTTTTTT.

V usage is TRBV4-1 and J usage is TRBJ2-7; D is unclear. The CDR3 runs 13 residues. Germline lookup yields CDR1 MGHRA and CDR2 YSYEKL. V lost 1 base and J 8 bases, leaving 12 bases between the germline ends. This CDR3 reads CASSQVGLIKQYF. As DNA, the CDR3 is TGCGCCAGCAGCCAAGTTGGCCTTATCAAGCAGTACTTC.

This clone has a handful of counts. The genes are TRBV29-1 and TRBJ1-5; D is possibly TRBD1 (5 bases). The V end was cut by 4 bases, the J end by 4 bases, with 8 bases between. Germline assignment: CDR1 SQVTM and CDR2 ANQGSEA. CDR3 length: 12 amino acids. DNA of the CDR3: TGCAGCGTTGGGAAGGGGAATCAGCCCCAGCATTTT. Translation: CSVGKGNQPQHF.

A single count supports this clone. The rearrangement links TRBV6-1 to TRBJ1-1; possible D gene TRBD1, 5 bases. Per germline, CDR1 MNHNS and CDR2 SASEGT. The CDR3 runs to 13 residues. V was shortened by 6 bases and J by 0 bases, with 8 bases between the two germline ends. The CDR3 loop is CASRVTVNTEAFF. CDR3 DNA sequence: TGTGCCAGCAGAGTGACAGTGAACACTGAAGCTTTCTTT.

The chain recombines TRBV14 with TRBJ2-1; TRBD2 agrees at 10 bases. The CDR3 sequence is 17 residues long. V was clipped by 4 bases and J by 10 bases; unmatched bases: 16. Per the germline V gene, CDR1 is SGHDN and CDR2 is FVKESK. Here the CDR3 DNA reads TGTGCCAGCAGCCGCATTTATGGGACTAGCGTTGCGCGGGAGCAGTTCTTC. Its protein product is CASSRIYGTSVAREQFF.

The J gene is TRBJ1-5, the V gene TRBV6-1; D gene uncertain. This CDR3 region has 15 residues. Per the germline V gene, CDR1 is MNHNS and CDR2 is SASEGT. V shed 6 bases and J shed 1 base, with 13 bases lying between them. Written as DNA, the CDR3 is TGTGCCAGCAGGGGCACGGTTGGGAGCAATCAGCCCCAGCATTTT. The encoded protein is CASRGTVGSNQPQHF.

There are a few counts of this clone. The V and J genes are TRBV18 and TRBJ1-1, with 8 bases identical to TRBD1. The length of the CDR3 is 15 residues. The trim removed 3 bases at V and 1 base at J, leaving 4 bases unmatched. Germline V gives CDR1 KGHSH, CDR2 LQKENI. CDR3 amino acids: CASSPYRGENTEAFF. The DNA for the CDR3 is TGTGCCAGCTCACCTTACAGGGGGGAGAACACTGAAGCTTTCTTT. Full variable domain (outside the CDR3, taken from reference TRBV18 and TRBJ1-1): NAGVMQNPRHLVRRRGQEARLRCSPMKGHSHVYWYRQLPEEGLKFMVYLQKENIIDESGMPKERFSAEFPKEGPSILRIQQVVRGDSAAYFCASSPYRGENTEAFFGQGTRLTVV.

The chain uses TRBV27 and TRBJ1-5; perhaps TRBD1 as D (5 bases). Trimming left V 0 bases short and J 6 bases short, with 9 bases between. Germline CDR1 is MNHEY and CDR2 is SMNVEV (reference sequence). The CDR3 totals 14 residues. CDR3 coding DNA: TGTGCCAGCAGTTTATCCAGGGTATCTCAGCCCCAGCATTTT. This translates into CASSLSRVSQPQHF.

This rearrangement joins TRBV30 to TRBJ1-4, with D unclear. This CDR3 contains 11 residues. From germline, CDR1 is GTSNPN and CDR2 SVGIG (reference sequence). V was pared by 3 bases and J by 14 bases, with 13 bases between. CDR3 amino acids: CAWRAPHGLFF. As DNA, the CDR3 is TGTGCCTGGAGGGCCCCCCACGGGCTGTTTTTT.

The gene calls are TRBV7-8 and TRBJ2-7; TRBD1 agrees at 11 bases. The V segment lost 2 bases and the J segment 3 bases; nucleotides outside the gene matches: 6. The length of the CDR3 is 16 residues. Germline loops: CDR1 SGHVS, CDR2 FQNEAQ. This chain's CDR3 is CASSLFSGTGGYEQYF. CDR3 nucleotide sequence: TGTGCCAGCAGCTTATTTTCCGGGACAGGGGGCTACGAGCAGTACTTC.

The CDR3 bases are TGCGCCAGCATCATGAACACTGAAGCTTTCTTT. Its protein product is CASIMNTEAFF. V gene TRBV10-1 combines with J gene TRBJ1-1, with unresolved D. The CDR3 sequence is 11 residues long. V lost 7 bases, J lost 0 bases, and 3 bases lay in between. In germline, CDR1 is WNHNN, CDR2 SYGVQD (reference sequence).

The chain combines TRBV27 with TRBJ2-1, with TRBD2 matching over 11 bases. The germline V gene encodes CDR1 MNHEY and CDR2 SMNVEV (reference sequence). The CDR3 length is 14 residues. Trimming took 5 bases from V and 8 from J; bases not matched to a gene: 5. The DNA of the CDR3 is TGTGCCAGCAGTCTAGCGGGAGGCGGGGATGAGCAGTTCTTC. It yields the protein CASSLAGGGDEQFF.

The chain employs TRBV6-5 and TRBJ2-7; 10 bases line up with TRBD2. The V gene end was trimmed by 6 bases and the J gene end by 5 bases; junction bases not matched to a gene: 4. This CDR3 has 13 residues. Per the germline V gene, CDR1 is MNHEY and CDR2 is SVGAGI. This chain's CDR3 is CASRWTSGHEQYF. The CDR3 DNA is TGTGCCAGCAGATGGACTAGCGGACACGAGCAGTACTTC.